The entry below describes one TCR beta chain. V lost 4 bases and J lost 5; bases outside the gene matches: 9. The germline V gene has CDR1 SGHTS and CDR2 YDEGEE. The CDR3 length is 17 residues. This specimen belongs to a study of T cell responses to AZD1222 COVID-19 vaccine. Sequenced by immunoSEQ multiplex PCR; TCRdb stores in-frame clones only, minus some. The data hold around 130,000 clones, with roughly nine tenths observed a single time. This TCR came from an adult in good health. This chain joins TRBV5-8 and TRBJ1-6; 10 bases line up with TRBD1. Sample: peripheral blood, taken on day 0 of AZD1222 vaccination. In DNA form, the CDR3 reads TGTGCCAGCAGCAGAGGGACAGGGGCGAGGGATAATTCACCCCTCCACTTT. Its protein is CASSRGTGARDNSPLHF. Drawing the rest from reference TRBV5-8 and TRBJ1-6, the complete variable domain is EAGVTQSPTHLIKTRGQQATLRCSPISGHTSVYWYQQALGLGLQFLLWYDEGEERNRGNFPPRFSGRQFPNYSSELNVNALELEDSALYLCASSRGTGARDNSPLHFGNGTRLTVT.